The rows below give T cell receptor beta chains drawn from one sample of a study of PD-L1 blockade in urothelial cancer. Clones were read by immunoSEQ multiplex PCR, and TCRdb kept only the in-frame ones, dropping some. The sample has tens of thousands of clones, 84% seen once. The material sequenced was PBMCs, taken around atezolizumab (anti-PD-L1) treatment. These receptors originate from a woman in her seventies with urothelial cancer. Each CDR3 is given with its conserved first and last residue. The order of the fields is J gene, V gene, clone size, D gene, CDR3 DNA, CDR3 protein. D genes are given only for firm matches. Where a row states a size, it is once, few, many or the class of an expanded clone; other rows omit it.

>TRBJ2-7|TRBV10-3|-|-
TGTGCCATCAGTGAGTCGGCATCGTACGAGCAGTACTTC
CAISESASYEQYF
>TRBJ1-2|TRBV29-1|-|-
TGCAGCGTTGTCCGTTCGGGGGGAGCTGGCTACACCTTC
CSVVRSGGAGYTF
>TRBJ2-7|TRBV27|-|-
TGTGCCAGCAGTTTGGGACTCAGATACGAGCAGTACTTC
CASSLGLRYEQYF
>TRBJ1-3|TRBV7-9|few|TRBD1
TGTGCCAGCAGCACGAGGACAGGGTGGTATACTGGAAACACCATATATTTT
CASSTRTGWYTGNTIYF
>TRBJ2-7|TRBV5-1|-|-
TGCGCCAGCAGCTTGGCCAGGGGAGACTACGAGCAGTACTTC
CASSLARGDYEQYF
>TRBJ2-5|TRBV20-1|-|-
TGCAGTGCTAGACCCTTTGAGACCCAGTACTTC
CSARPFETQYF
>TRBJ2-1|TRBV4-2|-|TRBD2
TGTGCCAGCAGCCCAAAGAAGCCTAGCGGCTCCTACAATGAGCAGTTCTTC
CASSPKKPSGSYNEQFF
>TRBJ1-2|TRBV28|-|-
TGTGCCAGCAGCCTGACAGCCAACTATGGCTACACCTTC
CASSLTANYGYTF
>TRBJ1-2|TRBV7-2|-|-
TGTGCCAGCAGCGCATACAGGAATGGCTACACCTTC
CASSAYRNGYTF
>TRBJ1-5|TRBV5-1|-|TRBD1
TGCGCCAGCAGCCCGGGGACAGTAGGGAATCAGCCCCAGCATTTT
CASSPGTVGNQPQHF
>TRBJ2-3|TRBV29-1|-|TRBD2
TGCAGCGTTAGAGCGGGAGCCACAGATACGCAGTATTTT
CSVRAGATDTQYF
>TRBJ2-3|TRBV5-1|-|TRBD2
TGCGCCAGCAGCTTGTGGACTAGCGGGGTGACAGATACGCAGTATTTT
CASSLWTSGVTDTQYF
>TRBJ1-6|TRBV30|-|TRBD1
TGTGCCTGGAATCTCAGGGCAGGGGGCCACTCACCCCTCCACTTT
CAWNLRAGGHSPLHF
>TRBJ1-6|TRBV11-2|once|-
TGTGCCAGCAGCTTAGTTACAGGAGCTAATTCACCCCTCCACTTT
CASSLVTGANSPLHF
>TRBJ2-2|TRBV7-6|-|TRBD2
TGTGCCAGCAGCCCTATGGGGACTAGCGGGGGGAACACCGGGGAGCTGTTTTTT
CASSPMGTSGGNTGELFF
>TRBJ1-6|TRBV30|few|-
TGTGCCTGGAGTGTAGGGTCGGGGGTTGTTTCACCCCTCCACTTT
CAWSVGSGVVSPLHF
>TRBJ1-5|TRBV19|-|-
TGTGCCAGCCAGGGTGGGCAGGGTGACAGCAATCAGCCCCAGCATTTT
CASQGGQGDSNQPQHF
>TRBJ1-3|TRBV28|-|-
TGTGCCAGCAGCTCACAAATGGTGTCTGGAAACACCATATATTTT
CASSSQMVSGNTIYF
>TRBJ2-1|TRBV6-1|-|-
TGTGCCAGCAGTGAATGGGGGGCGGGAGAGGGCGAGCAGTTCTTC
CASSEWGAGEGEQFF
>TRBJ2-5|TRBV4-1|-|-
TGCGCCAGCAGCCAAGGGGTGAATAGCGGACAAGAGACCCAGTACTTC
CASSQGVNSGQETQYF
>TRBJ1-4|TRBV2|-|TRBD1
TGTGCCAGCAGATCCGGACAGGGAGTGGAACTGTTTTTT
CASRSGQGVELFF
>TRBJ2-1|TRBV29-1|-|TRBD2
TGCAGCGTGGGGACTAGCGACACGTACCAGTTCTTC
CSVGTSDTYQFF
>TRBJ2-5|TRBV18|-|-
TGTGCCAGCTCACCATCCCCCGGAGGGGAGACCCAGTACTTC
CASSPSPGGETQYF
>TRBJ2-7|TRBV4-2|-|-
TGTGCCAGCAGCCAACCTGACAGCTACTACGAGCAGTACTTC
CASSQPDSYYEQYF